This T cell receptor beta chain was sequenced for a study of PD-1 blockade in classical Hodgkin lymphoma. Sequencing used immunoSEQ multiplex PCR; TCRdb keeps in-frame clones, though not all of them. The profile shows roughly 10,000 clones, approximately 74% of them singletons. Study results and caveats: Newly diagnosed patients had baseline TCR diversity that was reportedly lower than that of healthy donors. Complete responders' baseline diversity resembled that of newly diagnosed patients.

Concerning this clone itself: Its antigen is not known.

The time point is: cycle 4 day 1 (C4D1), after less than 7 weeks of nivolumab. Every patient had relapsed following autologous stem cell transplantation, and cohorts differed in brentuximab vedotin exposure. Isolated CD8+ T cells were derived from thawed PBMCs through magnetic negative selection. CDR3 length: 14 amino acids. Deletions cut 5 bases from V and 6 bases from J, with 17 bases between. Germline values: CDR1 MNHEY, CDR2 SMNVEV (reference sequence). The material was CD8+ T cells from blood, obtained before the fourth cycle of nivolumab. The receptor comes from a human donor with classical Hodgkin lymphoma. This chain links TRBV27 with TRBJ2-7; D is uncertain. CDR3 residues: CASSRLEVFGEQYF. CDR3 nucleotide sequence: TGTGCCAGCAGTCGCCTTGAGGTTTTTGGCGAGCAGTACTTC.